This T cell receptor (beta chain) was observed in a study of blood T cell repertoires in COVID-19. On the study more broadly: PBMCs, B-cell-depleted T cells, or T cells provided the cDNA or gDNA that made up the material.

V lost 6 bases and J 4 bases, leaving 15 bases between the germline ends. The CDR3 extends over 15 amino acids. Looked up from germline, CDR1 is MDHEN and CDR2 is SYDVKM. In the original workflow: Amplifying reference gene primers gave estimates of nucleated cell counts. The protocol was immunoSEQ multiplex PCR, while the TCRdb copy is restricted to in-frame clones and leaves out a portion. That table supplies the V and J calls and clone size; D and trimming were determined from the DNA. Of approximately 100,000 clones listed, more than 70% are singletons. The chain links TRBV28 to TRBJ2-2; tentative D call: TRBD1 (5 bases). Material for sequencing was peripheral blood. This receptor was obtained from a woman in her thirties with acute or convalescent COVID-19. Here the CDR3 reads CASSHYRTGTGELFF. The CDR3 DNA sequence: TGTGCCAGCAGCCACTACCGAACAGGCACCGGGGAGCTGTTTTTT.